Listed here are 24 T cell receptor beta chains from one sample, sequenced in a study of PD-1 blockade in classical Hodgkin lymphoma. TCRdb keeps only in-frame clones here, not all; method: immunoSEQ multiplex PCR. Among tens of thousands of clones listed, 85% to 90% were seen once. Documented time point: cycle 4 day 1 (C4D1), after five to seven weeks of nivolumab. All patients relapsed after autologous stem cell transplantation, and brentuximab vedotin exposure varied. The material sequenced was peripheral blood mononuclear cells (PBMCs), taken before the fourth cycle of nivolumab. Receptors were obtained from a human donor with classical Hodgkin lymphoma.

V and J are TRBV7-8 and TRBJ1-1; 8 bases are shared with TRBD1. With 2 bases clipped from V and 4 bases from J, the junction kept 9 bases outside the gene matches. Germline CDR1 and CDR2: SGHVS and FQNEAQ. There are 16 residues in the CDR3. CDR3 coding DNA: TGTGCCAGCAGCTTATCCAGGGGGCGCTTGGGCACTGAAGCTTTCTTT. Translating it yields CASSLSRGRLGTEAFF.

This clone appeared once. This chain connects TRBV28 to TRBJ2-3; D gene unclear. Looked up from germline, CDR1 is MDHEN and CDR2 is SYDVKM. This CDR3 has 13 amino acids. V was pared by 3 bases and J by 4 bases, with 8 bases between. In DNA, the CDR3 is TGTGCCAGCAGTTTCAACATGGCAGATACGCAGTATTTT. Residues: CASSFNMADTQYF.

The chain has TRBV30 and TRBJ2-2, with 10 bases identical to TRBD1. Germline V gives CDR1 GTSNPN, CDR2 SVGIG (reference sequence). After removal of 3 bases from V and 6 bases from J, the junction contained 7 bases not matched to a gene. The CDR3 covers 15 residues. CDR3 coding DNA: TGTGCCTGGAGAAGACAGGGGGCCCTCGCCGGGGAGCTGTTTTTT. Its translation is CAWRRQGALAGELFF.

This clone was counted a few times. The rearrangement links TRBV11-2 to TRBJ2-5; D ambiguous. Trimming took 1 base from V and 4 from J, leaving 4 bases between them. Germline V gives CDR1 SGHAT, CDR2 FQNNGV. This CDR3 spans 12 amino acids. The chain's CDR3 is CASSLVGETQYF. CDR3 DNA: TGTGCCAGCAGCTTAGTGGGAGAGACCCAGTACTTC. Using reference TRBV11-2 and TRBJ2-5 for the parts outside the CDR3, the full variable domain is EAGVAQSPRYKIIEKRQSVAFWCNPISGHATLYWYQQILGQGPKLLIQFQNNGVVDDSQLPKDRFSAERLKGVDSTLKIQPAKLEDSAVYLCASSLVGETQYFGPGTRLLVL.

The rearrangement joins TRBV2 to TRBJ1-2, with no clear D. The CDR3 runs 14 residues. Germline CDR1 is SNHLY and CDR2 is FYNNEI. The ends were cut back, 0 bases at V and 4 bases at J, with 9 bases in the middle. DNA for the CDR3: TGTGCCAGCAGTGAAGCGGGCAGGTTCTATGGCTACACCTTC. This gives the protein CASSEAGRFYGYTF.

The chain couples TRBV19 to TRBJ2-1; the D gene is possibly TRBD2 (6 bases). Germline loops: CDR1 LNHDA, CDR2 SQIVND (reference sequence). V was trimmed by 3 bases and J by 9 bases, leaving 12 bases between them. The CDR3 totals 13 residues. As DNA, the CDR3 is TGTGCCAGTAGTATTGGGGGGTGGGGTGAGCAGTTCTTC. Translating gives CASSIGGWGEQFF.

This chain links TRBV2 with TRBJ2-3; 10 positions agree with TRBD2. Germline V CDR1 and CDR2: SNHLY, FYNNEI. The CDR3 consists of 16 residues. V lost 1 base to trimming and J lost 3 bases; unmatched junction nucleotides: 4. DNA for the CDR3: TGTGCCAGCAGTGAAGAAGCGGGAGGGGTAACAGATACGCAGTATTTT. Its translation: CASSEEAGGVTDTQYF.

This chain joins TRBV21-1 and TRBJ2-1; the table gives TRBD2 as D, unverified against the DNA. TRBV21-1 is tagged as a pseudogene. This CDR3 is built from 13 residues. CDR3 residues: CASSKRCRVEQFF. CDR3 sequence (DNA): TGTGCCAGCAGCAAACGGTGTCGGGTAGAGCAGTTCTTC.

The J gene is TRBJ2-7, the V gene TRBV27; D is uncertain. V gave up 3 bases and J gave up 0 bases, with 12 bases separating them. Germline values: CDR1 MNHEY, CDR2 SMNVEV (reference sequence). The CDR3 has 15 amino acids. The CDR3 region is CASSFSAVSSYEQYF. DNA of the CDR3: TGTGCCAGCAGTTTCTCCGCAGTAAGCTCCTACGAGCAGTACTTC.

This clone was counted once. The rearrangement links TRBV12-5 to TRBJ1-1; no clear D. Germline-derived CDR1 and CDR2 are LGHNT and FRNRAP. There are 12 residues in the CDR3. V lost 2 bases, J lost 3 bases, and 4 bases lay in between. In DNA form, the CDR3 reads TGTGCTAGTGGTTTGTCCCACACTGAAGCTTTCTTT. Its protein product is CASGLSHTEAFF.

There are a few counts of this clone. The rearrangement links TRBV12-5 to TRBJ2-5; D remains unclear. V was trimmed by 0 bases and J by 4 bases, leaving 15 bases between them. CDR1 and CDR2 (germline): LGHNT, FRNRAP. The CDR3 consists of 16 residues. Here the CDR3 reads CASGLVEGMGSETQYF. The CDR3 DNA reads TGTGCTAGTGGTTTGGTAGAAGGGATGGGATCAGAGACCCAGTACTTC.

Only one count was recorded for this clone. The chain combines TRBV5-6 with TRBJ1-2; no clear D gene. The germline V gene encodes CDR1 SGHDT and CDR2 YYEEEE. This CDR3 is 17 amino acids long. Trimming shortened V by 0 bases and J by 2 bases, and 17 bases separated the two germline ends. As DNA, the CDR3 is TGTGCCAGCAGCTTGGAAGATTCGGTCTTCTCAAACTATGGCTACACCTTC. It specifies CASSLEDSVFSNYGYTF.

This chain connects TRBV5-4 to TRBJ2-7; 8 nucleotides match TRBD2. CDR1 is SGHNT and CDR2 is YYREEE in the germline V gene (reference sequence). V trimming: 4 bases; J trimming: 0 bases; junction bases outside the gene matches: 6. The CDR3 is 15 residues long. The CDR3 reads CASSPGGGVSYEQYF. The CDR3 bases are TGTGCCAGCAGCCCGGGAGGGGGAGTCTCCTACGAGCAGTACTTC.

As DNA, the CDR3 is TGTGCCAGCGCCCCAGGGCCTGATCAGCCCCAGCATTTT. Its protein is CASAPGPDQPQHF. V gene TRBV9 combines with J gene TRBJ1-5, with D perhaps matching TRBD1 (5 bases). The CDR3 loop spans 13 amino acids. The V and J ends lost 7 bases and 5 bases respectively, with 13 bases between them. Germline V lookup: CDR1 SGDLS, CDR2 YYNGEE. The variable domain in full, completed from reference TRBV9 and TRBJ1-5, reads DSGVTQTPKHLITATGQRVTLRCSPRSGDLSVYWYQQSLDQGLQFLIQYYNGEERAKGNILERFSAQQFPDLHSELNLSSLELGDSALYFCASAPGPDQPQHFGDGTRLSIL.

A word on this clone: The same CDR3 can be traced to other DNA sequences in this sample. CDR3 in DNA: TGCGCCAGCAGTCTGACGCAAGAGACCCAGTACTTC. Amino acid sequence: CASSLTQETQYF. This chain links TRBV5-1 with TRBJ2-5; D is uncertain. CDR1 is SGHRS, CDR2 YFSETQ, per germline. This CDR3 is built from 12 residues. V lost 5 bases and J 2 bases, leaving 7 bases between the germline ends. The variable domain in full, completed from reference TRBV5-1 and TRBJ2-5, reads KAGVTQTPRYLIKTRGQQVTLSCSPISGHRSVSWYQQTPGQGLQFLFEYFSETQRNKGNFPGRFSGRQFSNSRSEMNVSTLELGDSALYLCASSLTQETQYFGPGTRLLVL.

The chain joins TRBV27 to TRBJ2-1; D not resolved. Trimming stripped 9 bases from V and 6 bases from J, with 15 bases between. The CDR3 totals 13 residues. CDR1 MNHEY and CDR2 SMNVEV come from the germline V gene (reference sequence). The CDR3 loop reads CASNAYPSNEQFF. The DNA for the CDR3 is TGTGCCAGTAACGCTTACCCCTCCAATGAGCAGTTCTTC.

This clone occurred once. The chain carries TRBV14 and TRBJ2-7; TRBD1 might be the D (6 bases). This CDR3 comprises 16 residues. V was shortened by 3 bases and J by 3 bases, with 18 bases between the two germline ends. CDR1 and CDR2 (germline): SGHDN, FVKESK. CDR3 sequence reads: CASSHNSADRGYEQYF. The CDR3 DNA is TGTGCCAGCAGCCACAACTCCGCGGACAGAGGCTACGAGCAGTACTTC.

This clone was seen only once. The chain carries TRBV7-3 and TRBJ2-7, with TRBD2 as a possible D gene (6 bases). V was clipped by 2 bases and J by 0 bases, with 14 bases between them. Germline V gene lookup returns CDR1 SGHTA and CDR2 FQGTGA. CDR3 size: 16 residues. CDR3 bases: TGTGCCAGCAGCTTAGGATGGGGGGACCACTCCTACGAGCAGTACTTC. Translation: CASSLGWGDHSYEQYF.

V is TRBV4-1 and J is TRBJ2-7, with a tentative D call TRBD2 (6 bases). Trimming took off 2 bases at V and 2 bases at J, with 13 bases between the two ends. Germline V gene data show CDR1 as MGHRA and CDR2 as YSYEKL. CDR3 length: 15 amino acids. CDR3 protein: CASSQPPRGAYEQYF. The DNA of the CDR3 is TGCGCCAGCAGCCAACCTCCCCGCGGGGCCTACGAGCAGTACTTC.

This clone was detected only a few times. The rearrangement joins TRBV6-1 to TRBJ1-5; the match to TRBD1 covers 10 bases. The CDR3 is made up of 15 amino acids. With 11 bases clipped from V and 8 bases from J, the junction kept 15 bases outside the gene matches. Germline CDR1 reads MNHNS; CDR2 reads SASEGT. The CDR3, as DNA: TGTGCCGGCGGGACAGGGGAGGGTCAAAGGGAGCCCCAGCATTTT. Translation gives CAGGTGEGQREPQHF.

The rearrangement joins TRBV5-1 to TRBJ1-2; D remains unclear. The V gene lost 1 base and the J gene lost 8 bases, with 9 bases spanning the gap. From germline, CDR1 is SGHRS and CDR2 YFSETQ. This CDR3 contains 12 residues. The DNA for the CDR3 is TGCGCCAGCAGCTTGCCCGGGAGGGGCTACACCTTC. Its protein product is CASSLPGRGYTF.

The rearrangement uses TRBV28 and TRBJ1-1; D not certain. Trimming took off 3 bases at V and 6 bases at J, with 8 bases between the two ends. Germline CDR1 is MDHEN and CDR2 is SYDVKM. The CDR3 consists of 12 residues. DNA for the CDR3: TGTGCCAGCAGTTTGAACCTCCCTGAAGCTTTCTTT. This codes for CASSLNLPEAFF.

CDR3 sequence: CASSLVTWPETGELFF. CDR3 nucleotide sequence: TGTGCCAGCAGCTTAGTTACCTGGCCCGAGACCGGGGAGCTGTTTTTT. The chain recombines TRBV11-2 with TRBJ2-2; no reliable D call. V was clipped by 1 base and J by 5 bases, with 14 bases between them. This CDR3 contains 16 residues. CDR1 is SGHAT and CDR2 is FQNNGV in the germline V gene.

The gene calls are TRBV18 and TRBJ1-2; 9 bases align to TRBD1. Losses at the gene ends were 5 bases for V and 3 bases for J; bases not matched to a gene: 4. Per germline, CDR1 KGHSH and CDR2 LQKENI. The CDR3 is 14 residues long. The CDR3 reads CASSGRDRDYGYTF. CDR3 nucleotide sequence: TGTGCCAGCTCAGGGCGGGACAGGGACTATGGCTACACCTTC.